The 27 T cell receptor beta chains given below trace back to one sample, sequenced in a study of blood T cells in healthy people across ages. Using a J-beta primer mix together with a sample-barcoded 5' primer, a second PCR was run for roughly 6 to 11 cycles. TCRdb reprocessed the 5' RACE reads via MiXCR and lists one record per CDR3 protein. The profile shows fewer than 2 million distinct CDR3 sequences, more than 35% of them singletons. The specimen sequenced was blood. Source of these receptors: a human donor in good health.

The chain recombines TRBV7-8 with TRBJ1-1; unclear D gene. CDR3 length: 17 amino acids. V was trimmed by 1 base and J by 4 bases, leaving 19 bases between them. The germline V gene has CDR1 SGHVS and CDR2 FQNEAQ. DNA for the CDR3: TGTGCCAGCAGCTTAGAACTTCTTGGAGGCGGGAGCACTGAAGCTTTCTTT. Translating it yields CASSLELLGGGSTEAFF.

This clonotype has just a few counts. The rearrangement joins TRBV4-2 to TRBJ2-7; no firm D call. V lost 3 bases and J lost 0, with 9 bases in between. CDR3 length equals 14 residues. Germline V lookup: CDR1 LGHNA, CDR2 YNFKEQ. The CDR3 is CASSQGSYSYEQYF. The CDR3 DNA sequence: TGTGCCAGCAGCCAGGGGTCCTACTCCTACGAGCAGTACTTC.

The chain joins TRBV24-1 to TRBJ2-3, with 8 nucleotides matching TRBD1. The CDR3 length is 16 residues. Losses at the gene ends were 7 bases for V and 5 bases for J; bases not matched to a gene: 13. CDR1 and CDR2 (germline): KGHDR, SFDVKD. The DNA for the CDR3 is TGTGCCACCAGCCCCAACAGGGGGAATCAAAGAGATACGCAGTATTTT. This sequence encodes CATSPNRGNQRDTQYF.

The V and J genes are TRBV28 and TRBJ2-3; possibly TRBD1 for D (6 bases). There are 18 residues in the CDR3. Germline CDR1 and CDR2: MDHEN and SYDVKM. Trimming pared 5 bases from V and 0 bases from J, leaving 21 bases between. The CDR3 coding sequence is TGTGCCAGCAGTCTTATATCGCCGCCCGGGACAAGCACAGATACGCAGTATTTT. Protein: CASSLISPPGTSTDTQYF.

The chain combines TRBV5-5 with TRBJ1-1, with D perhaps TRBD1 (5 bases). The V gene's germline CDR1 is SGHKS and CDR2 YYEKEE (reference sequence). There are 15 residues in the CDR3. The V and J ends lost 2 bases and 4 bases respectively, with 15 bases between them. The CDR3 nucleotides are TGTGCCAGCAGCTTCCTCAGGGTTTTTTCCACTGAAGCTTTCTTT. Translation gives CASSFLRVFSTEAFF.

This sequence joins TRBV6-5 and TRBJ1-2; 7 bases align to TRBD1. Germline V gene lookup returns CDR1 MNHEY and CDR2 SVGAGI. V shed 6 bases and J 7 bases; nucleotides not matched to a gene: 8. CDR3 length: 13 amino acids. CDR3 sequence reads: CASSRDHRGGYTF. In DNA form, the CDR3 reads TGTGCCAGCAGCCGCGACCACAGGGGTGGCTACACCTTC.

The chain is built from TRBV11-1 and TRBJ2-4; 10 nucleotides match TRBD2. The J call may be mistaken, given a closer DNA end match to TRBJ2-7. Germline CDR1 reads SGHAT; CDR2 reads FQDESV (reference sequence). The CDR3 loop spans 15 amino acids. In DNA form, the CDR3 reads TGTGCCAGCAGCCATCTAACTAGCGGGGAGTACGAGCAGTACTTC. Translated, it gives CASSHLTSGEYEQYF.

This chain links TRBV9 with TRBJ1-6, with 7 bases fitting TRBD1. The CDR3 spans 13 residues. The germline CDR1 and CDR2 sequences are SGDLS and YYNGEE. V was clipped by 5 bases and J by 11 bases; unmatched bases: 7. CDR3 amino acids: CASSSGTDPPLHF. The DNA for the CDR3 is TGTGCCAGCAGTTCAGGGACAGATCCACCCCTCCACTTT.

This clonotype showed up just a few times. The V call is TRBV18, the J call TRBJ2-3, with D perhaps TRBD2 (6 bases). Germline V lookup: CDR1 KGHSH, CDR2 LQKENI. The CDR3 spans 16 residues. V was pared by 3 bases and J by 2 bases, with 15 bases between. CDR3 coding DNA: TGTGCCAGCTCACCGGGGCCTAGCGAGTACACAGATACGCAGTATTTT. This encodes CASSPGPSEYTDTQYF.

V and J are TRBV30 and TRBJ1-2, with D maybe TRBD1 (6 bases). Trimming shortened V by 3 bases and J by 4 bases, and 12 bases separated the two germline ends. CDR1 is GTSNPN, CDR2 SVGIG, per germline (reference sequence). The CDR3 has 13 amino acids. CDR3 DNA sequence: TGTGCCTGGAGACAGGACAGTAGCTATGGCTACACCTTC. Translating gives CAWRQDSSYGYTF.

This clonotype was seen a handful of times. The V and J genes are TRBV3-1 and TRBJ2-1; 10 bases align to TRBD2. The CDR3 loop spans 13 amino acids. J gave up 6 bases and V 4 bases, and 0 bases lay outside the gene matches. Germline CDR1 and CDR2: LGHDT and YNNKEL (reference sequence). CDR3 region: CASSRTSGNEQFF. CDR3 DNA sequence: TGTGCCAGCAGCCGGACTAGCGGCAATGAGCAGTTCTTC.

This chain joins TRBV7-9 and TRBJ2-5, with D hard to call. Germline V gene data show CDR1 as SEHNR and CDR2 as FQNEAQ (reference sequence). Trimming removed 6 bases from V and 2 bases from J, with 10 bases in between. The CDR3 covers 13 residues. This CDR3 reads CASSGPAQETQYF. The CDR3, as DNA: TGTGCCAGCAGTGGGCCAGCTCAAGAGACCCAGTACTTC.

This CDR3 reads CASSSRTGDQPQHF. The CDR3 DNA is TGTGCCAGCAGCTCTAGGACAGGGGATCAGCCCCAGCATTTT. The V call is TRBV7-2, the J call TRBJ1-5; TRBD1 agrees at 9 bases. The germline V gene has CDR1 SGHTA and CDR2 FQGNSA. V shed 4 bases, J shed 5 bases, and the junction held 3 bases outside the gene matches. The CDR3 sequence is 14 residues long.

The V call is TRBV7-6, the J call TRBJ2-1, with 10 nucleotides matching TRBD2. Germline CDR1 reads SGHVS; CDR2 reads FNYEAQ. V dropped 5 bases and J dropped 9; count of bases not matched to a gene: 16. This CDR3 comprises 17 residues. CDR3 DNA sequence: TGTGCCAGCAGCCCGACCGGGGTTAGCGGGGGGACGAGTGAGCAGTTCTTC. Translating it yields CASSPTGVSGGTSEQFF.

The chain joins TRBV16 to TRBJ2-7; tentative D call: TRBD2 (7 bases). With 5 bases removed from V and 3 bases from J, the gap between germline ends came to 14 bases. Germline CDR1 and CDR2: KGHSY and FQNENV. The CDR3 is made up of 14 amino acids. DNA of the CDR3: TGTGCCAGCAGCTGGGACGGGGGGCTCTACGAGCAGTACTTC. Protein product: CASSWDGGLYEQYF.

In this sample, this clonotype turned up once. V usage is TRBV7-2 and J usage is TRBJ2-2; D gene unclear. Germline V gene sequence: CDR1 SGHTA, CDR2 FQGNSA. Trimming took 8 bases from V and 5 from J, leaving 9 bases between them. The CDR3 sequence is 12 residues long. The CDR3 region is CASRPMTGELFF. DNA for the CDR3: TGTGCCAGCCGCCCCATGACCGGGGAGCTGTTTTTT.

J is TRBJ2-1 and V is TRBV6-2 or TRBV6-3; 10 nucleotides align to TRBD1. This CDR3 has 12 residues. Trimming at V came to 5 bases and at J to 15 bases, leaving 7 bases not matched to a gene. Germline V lookup: CDR1 MNHEY, CDR2 SVGEGT. CDR3 sequence reads: CASSRQGAWGFF. CDR3 DNA sequence: TGTGCCAGCAGTAGACAGGGGGCGTGGGGGTTCTTC.

The chain is built from TRBV5-1 and TRBJ2-1, with 9 bases matching TRBD1. Per the germline V gene, CDR1 is SGHRS and CDR2 is YFSETQ. V shed 4 bases, J shed 5 bases, and the junction held 13 bases outside the gene matches. This CDR3 is built from 17 residues. The CDR3 here is CASSINTGTGTDNEQFF. The CDR3 DNA reads as TGCGCCAGCAGCATCAACACCGGGACAGGGACCGACAATGAGCAGTTCTTC.

This clonotype occurred many times. This sequence joins TRBV6-2 or TRBV6-3 and TRBJ2-7; 12 nucleotides line up with TRBD2. Germline CDR1 MNHEY, CDR2 SVGEGT. Trimming removed 6 bases from V and 6 bases from J; junction bases left unmatched: 12. The CDR3 consists of 16 residues. CDR3 coding DNA: TGTGCCAGCAGCTTGACTAGCGGGGGCACCCCCGGCGAGCAGTACTTC. Translated, it gives CASSLTSGGTPGEQYF.

This chain joins TRBV6-2 or TRBV6-3 and TRBJ1-5; 7 bases map to TRBD1. Germline CDR1 reads MNHEY; CDR2 reads SVGEGT. The trim removed 4 bases at V and 14 bases at J, leaving 5 bases unmatched. The CDR3 has 11 amino acids. CDR3 nucleotides: TGTGCCAGCAGTTCCGGGACAGCGAAGCATTTT. This translates into CASSSGTAKHF.

CDR3 DNA: TGTGCCAGCAGCTTAAATTCGGACACTGAAGCTTTCTTT. This sequence encodes CASSLNSDTEAFF. This chain links TRBV5-5 with TRBJ1-1; no firm D call. Trimming removed 2 bases at V and 3 bases at J, with 8 bases between. The CDR3 has 13 residues. Germline CDR1 SGHKS, CDR2 YYEKEE (reference sequence).

DNA of the CDR3: TGTGCCAGCGGCTCCCACGAGCTAGAGCAGTACTTC. Translating it yields CASGSHELEQYF. The J gene is TRBJ2-5, the V gene TRBV6-2 or TRBV6-3; D uncertain. V was pared by 8 bases and J by 11 bases, with 18 bases between. The germline gives CDR1 MNHEY, CDR2 SVGEGT. CDR3 length equals 12 residues.

This clonotype showed up just a few times. The chain uses TRBV27 and TRBJ1-1; D might be TRBD1 (5 bases). The CDR3 contains 11 residues. Trimming removed 6 bases from V and 3 bases from J, with 5 bases in between. Germline CDR1 and CDR2: MNHEY and SMNVEV (reference sequence). The CDR3 bases are TGTGCCAGCAGACAGGACACTGAAGCTTTCTTT. Translating it yields CASRQDTEAFF.

V usage is TRBV20-1 and J usage is TRBJ2-3, with 7 nucleotides matching TRBD2. CDR3 length equals 14 residues. Looked up from germline, CDR1 is DFQATT and CDR2 is SNEGSKA (reference sequence). V lost 6 bases, J lost 0 bases, and 6 bases stayed unmatched. CDR3 region: CSARSGVSTDTQYF. The CDR3 nucleotides are TGCAGTGCCAGGAGCGGGGTCAGCACAGATACGCAGTATTTT.

There are a few counts of this clonotype. The chain combines TRBV4-1 with TRBJ1-1; TRBD1 is a possible D gene (5 bases). The CDR3 length is 15 residues. Trimming removed 2 bases at V and 1 base at J, with 11 bases between. Germline V lookup: CDR1 MGHRA, CDR2 YSYEKL. This CDR3 reads CASSQFGGQNTEAFF. For the CDR3, the DNA is TGCGCCAGCAGCCAATTTGGCGGACAGAACACTGAAGCTTTCTTT.

This clonotype has only a few counts. The rearrangement joins TRBV29-1 to TRBJ2-7; D gene ambiguous. The CDR3 contains 13 residues. CDR1 and CDR2 from the germline V gene are SQVTM and ANQGSEA. V lost 4 bases and J 6 bases, leaving 16 bases between the germline ends. CDR3 DNA sequence: TGCAGCGTTGGGCTTCTTTCACAAAGCGAGCAGTACTTC. This translates into CSVGLLSQSEQYF.

This clonotype appeared a few times. This rearrangement joins TRBV29-1 to TRBJ1-1, with D possibly being TRBD1 (5 bases). The CDR3 runs 11 residues. V gave up 7 bases and J gave up 5 bases, with 11 bases separating them. The germline gives CDR1 SQVTM, CDR2 ANQGSEA. CDR3 sequence: CSGTFRTEAFF. The CDR3 DNA follows: TGCAGCGGGACATTTAGGACTGAAGCTTTCTTT.